This TCR beta chain was profiled in a study of CD8 T cells in ankylosing spondylitis. The CDR3 runs to 16 residues. Quantitative 5'-RACE with molecular barcodes generated TCR beta libraries. In TCRdb, the 5' RACE reads were re-called with MiXCR into one record per CDR3 protein. The sample carries some 150,000 distinct CDR3 sequences, roughly an eighth recorded once. The sequence derives from a female donor with ankylosing spondylitis or in good health (not recorded which). The rearrangement links TRBV12-3 or TRBV12-4 to TRBJ2-4; D possibly corresponds to TRBD2 (5 bases). The sample taken for sequencing was blood, either unsorted or a sorted T cell fraction (not recorded which). Written as DNA, the CDR3 is TGTGCATGCAGTTCGGGGAAGGCGTATACCAAAAACATTCAGTACTTC. This codes for CACSSGKAYTKNIQYF.